Reported below is one T cell receptor (beta chain). Its recognized antigen is unknown. The input lacks base qualities; no much larger clone sits a single base away. Patients with a history of autoimmune disease or receiving systemic immunosuppression were excluded from the trial. In every dose cohort, peripheral blood was drawn for TCR sequencing at baseline, cycle 4 day 1, and cycle 7 day 1. The samples were drawn from a first-in-human, open-label, multicenter phase I dose-escalation trial of ivuxolimab. Adults with locally advanced or metastatic melanoma, renal cell carcinoma, hepatocellular carcinoma or head and neck squamous cell carcinoma were enrolled in the trial. Before TCR sequencing, CD4+ T cells and CD8+ T cells from peripheral blood were sorted into separate populations. V and J are trimmed by 0 bases and 2 bases, and the gene matches miss 7 bases of the junction. The germline V gene specifies MGHRA as CDR1 and YSYEKL as CDR2. Including the terminal cysteine and phenylalanine, the CDR3 comprises 17 residues. Only the CDR3 part of the read is kept: 51 bases, read in frame from the first base.

These data are taken from a study of OX40 agonist ivuxolimab in advanced cancers. Study-level background: Ivuxolimab was an agonistic, fully human IgG2 monoclonal antibody directed against OX40 (CD134), a costimulatory receptor. Peripheral TCRbeta sequencing was intended to test whether TCR sequence diversity was altered and clonal T-cell expansion was caused by ivuxolimab. A male proportion of 70% to 90% and a mean age of roughly 58 years, ranging from roughly 23 to 85, were recorded for the dose-escalation cohort. The monotherapy dose-escalation portion (N ≈ 56 patients) of the phase I ivuxolimab trial is reported in the paper. Among the approximately 50 dose-escalation patients, roughly 20 had hepatocellular carcinoma, some 15 melanoma, 9 renal cell carcinoma and 9 head and neck cancer. Patients were allowed to have had prior anti-PD-1, anti-PD-L1 or anti-CTLA-4 therapy, and approximately 37% of the dose-escalation patients had been treated with checkpoint inhibitors. Partial responses occurred in three dose-escalation patients, of whom one had hepatocellular carcinoma and two had cutaneous melanoma. Intravenous ivuxolimab was administered to patients every 2 weeks at six dose levels: 0.01, 0.1, 0.3, 1.5, 3 and 10 mg/kg. What the study reported, not specific to this receptor: Antigen specificity was not determined for the clonally expanded peripheral T cells. Clonal expansion of both CD4+ and CD8+ blood T cells was observed from baseline to week 6 at doses 0.1 to 3.0 mg/kg. Low levels of normalized T-cell clonal expansion were also shown by some nonresponding patients. In the 0.1-3.0 mg/kg groups, partial responders were among the patients with the lowest normalized peripheral clonal expansion, particularly in CD8+ T cells. On average, CD8+ T cells showed more expanded clones than CD4+ T cells after ivuxolimab.

Genomic DNA was extracted from sorted cells for sequencing of the TCRbeta CDR3 region. The immunoSEQ Assay was used for sequencing of TCRbeta CDR3 regions. TCRdb retrieved this table from immuneACCESS and kept in-frame rearrangements only. Not all clones are present; in checked studies, unresolved V genes account for under half, and no reason is known for the remainder. The sample records more than 70,000 clones, roughly 93% of which are singletons. The ten biggest clones cover 2.8% of the sample. The source material was CD4+ or CD8+ T cells sorted from blood, sampled in a trial of the OX40 agonist ivuxolimab. The receptor was isolated from an adult with an advanced solid tumor such as melanoma, head and neck, liver or kidney cancer. The sequence is built from TRBV4-1 and TRBJ2-3, with TRBD2 identical over 8 junction bases. The nucleotide sequence is given as TGCGCCAGCAGCCAAGATTGGCCTAGCGGGTCCACAGATACGCAGTATTTT. The encoded protein is CASSQDWPSGSTDTQYF.